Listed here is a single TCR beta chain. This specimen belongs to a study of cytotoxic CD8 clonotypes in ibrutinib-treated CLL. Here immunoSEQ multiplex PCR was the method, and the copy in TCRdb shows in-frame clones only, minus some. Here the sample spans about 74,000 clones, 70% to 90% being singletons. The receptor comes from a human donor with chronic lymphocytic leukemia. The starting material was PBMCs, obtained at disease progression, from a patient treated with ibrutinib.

The CDR3 DNA reads TGTGCCAGCAGTCGAGGACTAGCGGGAGACGTAGAGACCCAGTACTTC. Amino acids: CASSRGLAGDVETQYF. V gene TRBV7-3 combines with J gene TRBJ2-5; 13 nucleotides match TRBD2. The junction had 8 bases not matched to a gene; V was cut back by 6 bases and J by 4 bases. Germline loops: CDR1 SGHTA, CDR2 FQGTGA. This CDR3 is 16 amino acids long.